This entry lists 29 T cell receptor beta chains sequenced from one sample in a study of identical twins. Using its own MiXCR run on the 5' RACE reads, TCRdb lists one record per CDR3 protein. The sample yields 450,000 to 600,000 distinct CDR3 sequences, 20% to 25% seen once. The data also belong to a second study, concerning yellow fever vaccine responses in identical twins.

Sample: CD4+ T cells sorted from blood. All receptors come from a woman aged 18-29 years in good health.

The chain links TRBV5-1 to TRBJ1-2; D not resolved. Trimming shortened V by 0 bases and J by 4 bases, and 10 bases separated the two germline ends. This CDR3 has 14 residues. Germline V gene sequence: CDR1 SGHRS, CDR2 YFSETQ. CDR3 amino acids: CASSLGTEVYGYTF. CDR3 nucleotide sequence: TGCGCCAGCAGCTTGGGGACGGAAGTCTATGGCTACACCTTC.

The chain is built from TRBV7-2 and TRBJ2-6; D call uncertain. With 4 bases removed from V and 0 bases from J, the gap between germline ends came to 10 bases. The germline gives CDR1 SGHTA, CDR2 FQGNSA. The CDR3 sequence is 16 residues long. The CDR3 DNA sequence: TGTGCCAGCAGCTACCGGGCCACCTCTGGGGCCAACGTCCTGACTTTC. Protein sequence: CASSYRATSGANVLTF.

This sequence joins TRBV28 and TRBJ2-3, with D possibly matching TRBD1 (6 bases). V lost 4 bases, J lost 5 bases, and 13 bases lay in between. The CDR3 contains 14 residues. The germline CDR1 and CDR2 sequences are MDHEN and SYDVKM. CDR3 in DNA: TGTGCCAGCAGTTCAACAGGGTTGGGAGATACGCAGTATTTT. As protein: CASSSTGLGDTQYF. The variable domain in full, completed from reference TRBV28 and TRBJ2-3, reads DVKVTQSSRYLVKRTGEKVFLECVQDMDHENMFWYRQDPGLGLRLIYFSYDVKMKEKGDIPEGYSVSREKKERFSLILESASTNQTSMYLCASSSTGLGDTQYFGPGTRLTVL.

The chain joins TRBV5-1 to TRBJ2-1; D may be TRBD1 or TRBD2 (5 bases each). There are 17 residues in the CDR3. Germline CDR1 reads SGHRS; CDR2 reads YFSETQ. V shed 0 bases and J shed 5 bases, with 18 bases lying between them. The CDR3 loop is CASSLARGDGFHNEQFF. The CDR3 coding sequence is TGCGCCAGCAGCTTGGCTAGAGGGGATGGATTCCACAATGAGCAGTTCTTC.

The chain is built from TRBV5-5 and TRBJ1-6; a possible D gene is TRBD1 (5 bases). V gave up 3 bases and J gave up 5 bases, with 9 bases separating them. This CDR3 region has 14 residues. CDR1 SGHKS and CDR2 YYEKEE come from the germline V gene (reference sequence). The CDR3 here is CASSSGDHNSPLHF. DNA for the CDR3: TGTGCCAGCAGCTCGGGGGATCATAATTCACCCCTCCACTTT.

This clonotype was seen more than once but under ten times. The chain links TRBV3-1 to TRBJ2-3; D gene ambiguous. This CDR3 has 14 amino acids. V was pared by 1 base and J by 4 bases, with 9 bases between. Germline values: CDR1 LGHDT, CDR2 YNNKEL (reference sequence). In nucleotides, the CDR3 is TGTGCCAGCAGCCAAGGTGTCAGCTCAGATACGCAGTATTTT. It specifies CASSQGVSSDTQYF.

V gene TRBV7-9 combines with J gene TRBJ2-7; 7 bases match TRBD1. The CDR3 is 14 residues long. V lost 1 base to trimming and J lost 4 bases; unmatched junction nucleotides: 4. Germline V gene lookup returns CDR1 SEHNR and CDR2 FQNEAQ (reference sequence). The CDR3, as DNA: TGTGCCAGCAGCTTAGAAGGGGGCGCGTACGAGCAGTACTTC. It specifies CASSLEGGAYEQYF.

The CDR3 bases are TGTGCCAGCTCCCGGGGGGGGGCGAACTACGAGCAGTACTTC. Its protein is CASSRGGANYEQYF. This chain connects TRBV27 to TRBJ2-7; TRBD2 matches at 8 bases. The V gene's germline CDR1 is MNHEY and CDR2 SMNVEV (reference sequence). With V trimmed by 8 bases and J by 3 bases, 9 bases remained unmatched. The CDR3 contains 14 residues.

The V call is TRBV20-1, the J call TRBJ2-2, with D hard to call. V lost 6 bases and J lost 6, with 17 bases in between. The CDR3 spans 14 residues. CDR1 and CDR2 from the germline V gene are DFQATT and SNEGSKA (reference sequence). CDR3 protein: CSATWGSAPGELFF. CDR3 DNA: TGCAGTGCCACTTGGGGTTCAGCTCCCGGGGAGCTGTTTTTT.

The rearrangement links TRBV11-3 to TRBJ2-2, with 7 nucleotides matching TRBD1. Germline CDR1 is SGHNT and CDR2 is YENEEA. This CDR3 has 16 amino acids. Losses at the gene ends were 5 bases for V and 5 bases for J; bases not matched to a gene: 11. The CDR3 nucleotides are TGTGCCAGCAGCCCGGACAGGCAGAAAATGACCGGGGAGCTGTTTTTT. Amino acids: CASSPDRQKMTGELFF.

This clonotype was picked up a small number of times. CDR3 nucleotide sequence: TGTGCCAGCAGTTCGTTACGGGGGCGCAACACTGAAGCTTTCTTT. Protein product: CASSSLRGRNTEAFF. The chain links TRBV12-3 or TRBV12-4 to TRBJ1-1, with D possibly TRBD1 on 6 matching bases. The V and J ends lost 4 bases and 2 bases respectively, with 14 bases between them. The CDR3 is made up of 15 amino acids.

Worth noting for this clonotype: The junction differs from germline at one of its ends, possibly a read error. The genes are TRBV5-1 and TRBJ1-1; no clear D gene. The CDR3 is 13 residues long. The germline CDR1 and CDR2 sequences are SGHRS and YFSETQ. The CDR3 protein is CASSLAGNSQALF. For the CDR3, the DNA is TGCGCCAGCAGCTTGGCCGGGAACAGTCAGGCTCTCTTT.

The chain joins TRBV6-4 to TRBJ2-5; 9 bases match TRBD2. The CDR3 is made up of 15 amino acids. CDR1 is MRHNA and CDR2 is SNTAGT in the germline V gene. The junction had 6 bases not matched to a gene; V was cut back by 3 bases and J by 4 bases. The CDR3 region is CASSEGGGGRETQYF. CDR3 DNA sequence: TGTGCCAGCAGTGAAGGCGGGGGGGGTCGAGAGACCCAGTACTTC.

The chain links TRBV5-1 to TRBJ2-1, with 12 nucleotides matching TRBD2. Per the germline V gene, CDR1 is SGHRS and CDR2 is YFSETQ. Germline trimming cut 3 bases from V and 0 bases from J; bases unmatched to any gene: 10. CDR3 length: 19 residues. This CDR3 is CASSSLAGGSSSSYNEQFF. The CDR3 DNA follows: TGCGCCAGCAGCTCCCTAGCGGGGGGGTCCTCCAGCTCCTACAATGAGCAGTTCTTC.

The chain has TRBV11-1 and TRBJ2-1; the match to TRBD2 covers 7 bases. V lost 4 bases and J lost 9; bases outside the gene matches: 12. This CDR3 contains 15 residues. Germline V gene data show CDR1 as SGHAT and CDR2 as FQDESV (reference sequence). The CDR3 protein is CASSSLAPKVGEQFF. CDR3 coding DNA: TGTGCCAGCAGCTCACTAGCGCCAAAAGTCGGTGAGCAGTTCTTC.

The chain uses TRBV24-1 and TRBJ2-3; tentatively, D is TRBD2 (6 bases). The CDR3 runs 16 residues. The germline V gene has CDR1 KGHDR and CDR2 SFDVKD. V was cut by 6 bases and J by 5 bases, with 20 bases left in between. CDR3 residues: CATSHGGSGSRDTQYF. In DNA, the CDR3 is TGTGCCACCAGTCATGGAGGGAGCGGGTCCCGAGATACGCAGTATTTT.

DNA for the CDR3: TGTGCCAGCAGTGACGTCTTGGGGGCAGCGGCAGATACGCAGTATTTT. Translating gives CASSDVLGAAADTQYF. J is TRBJ2-3 and V is TRBV2; D might be TRBD1 (6 bases). CDR3 length: 16 residues. Germline values: CDR1 SNHLY, CDR2 FYNNEI. V was cut by 3 bases and J by 4 bases, with 17 bases left in between.

CDR3 region: CASRGTGGKVTDTQYF. The CDR3 DNA reads as TGTGCCAGCAGGGGGACAGGGGGCAAGGTCACAGATACGCAGTATTTT. This chain connects TRBV6-1 to TRBJ2-3, with 12 bases aligning to TRBD1. CDR1 is MNHNS and CDR2 is SASEGT in the germline V gene. The CDR3 runs 16 residues. The ends lost 6 bases at V and 2 bases at J; junction bases unmatched: 6.

This clonotype was seen a single time. The chain recombines TRBV25-1 with TRBJ2-1, with TRBD2 identical over 10 bases. CDR1 and CDR2 from the germline V gene are MGHDK and SYGVNS. V dropped 8 bases and J dropped 4; count of bases not matched to a gene: 14. This CDR3 comprises 17 residues. CDR3 in DNA: TGTGCCAGCCTACCACTAGCGGGGATGGAGGGTTACAATGAGCAGTTCTTC. This translates into CASLPLAGMEGYNEQFF.

The chain joins TRBV9 to TRBJ1-6; D unclear. Germline CDR1 and CDR2: SGDLS and YYNGEE. This CDR3 spans 12 amino acids. Trimming took 2 bases from V and 3 from J, leaving 0 bases between them. Written as DNA, the CDR3 is TGTGCCAGCAGCGTCTATAATTCACCCCTCCACTTT. Amino acid sequence: CASSVYNSPLHF.

There are a few counts of this clonotype. The chain combines TRBV12-5 with TRBJ2-3; TRBD1 matches at 8 bases. The J segment lost 4 bases and the V segment lost 7 bases, leaving 16 bases of the junction unmatched. The CDR3 contains 17 residues. Germline assignment: CDR1 LGHNT and CDR2 FRNRAP. CDR3 protein: CASALDRADKNADTQYF. CDR3 bases: TGTGCTAGTGCCTTGGACAGGGCCGACAAGAACGCAGATACGCAGTATTTT.

This clonotype came up many times. The gene calls are TRBV24-1 and TRBJ2-3; possibly TRBD1 for D (5 bases). Per germline, CDR1 KGHDR and CDR2 SFDVKD. The length of the CDR3 is 14 residues. V lost 4 bases and J 0 bases, leaving 7 bases between the germline ends. As DNA, the CDR3 is TGTGCCACCAGTGAGCAGGGAAGCACAGATACGCAGTATTTT. This translates into CATSEQGSTDTQYF.

This clonotype was observed a handful of times. The chain is built from TRBV21-1 and TRBJ2-4; the D segment call TRBD1 is taken from the table without a DNA check. TRBV21-1 is labeled a pseudogene. The CDR3 totals 18 residues. CDR3 sequence reads: CASSKEGWQSRGRGRKYF. CDR3 DNA: TGTGCCAGCAGCAAAGAGGGTTGGCAAAGCAGGGGGCGAGGTAGGAAGTACTTC.

A few counts support this clonotype. The rearrangement links TRBV21-1 to TRBJ2-2; TRBD2, as called in the table, went unchecked against the DNA. TRBV21-1 corresponds to a pseudogene. CDR3 length: 20 amino acids. The CDR3 here is CASSHVIPGLSLYTTGELFF. The CDR3 bases are TGTGCCAGCAGCCACGTAATACCGGGACTATCCCTATATACCACCGGGGAGCTGTTTTTT.

J is TRBJ2-3 and V is TRBV7-9; TRBD2 might be the D (5 bases). CDR1 and CDR2 (germline): SEHNR, FQNEAQ (reference sequence). CDR3 size: 14 residues. Trimming left V 5 bases short and J 2 bases short, with 11 bases between. The CDR3 DNA reads TGTGCCAGCAGCCCCCGGACTTTCACAGATACGCAGTATTTT. It translates to CASSPRTFTDTQYF.

This clonotype was picked up a small number of times. The rearrangement links TRBV7-2 to TRBJ2-7; D not certain. The V gene's germline CDR1 is SGHTA and CDR2 FQGNSA. This CDR3 comprises 13 residues. V lost 0 bases and J lost 4, with 7 bases in between. Here the CDR3 reads CASSLAVRYEQYF. Here the CDR3 DNA reads TGTGCCAGCAGCTTAGCGGTACGGTACGAGCAGTACTTC.

This clonotype has only a few counts. V gene TRBV7-2 combines with J gene TRBJ2-1; D unclear. Per germline, CDR1 SGHTA and CDR2 FQGNSA. The CDR3 extends over 12 amino acids. V was cut by 4 bases and J by 8 bases, with 9 bases left in between. The CDR3 DNA follows: TGTGCCAGCAGCTCCCCCCTCTATGAGCAGTTCTTC. This sequence encodes CASSSPLYEQFF.

This clonotype was observed a handful of times. The V call is TRBV3-1, the J call TRBJ1-6; 7 bases align to TRBD1. From germline, CDR1 is LGHDT and CDR2 YNNKEL (reference sequence). The CDR3 contains 15 residues. V lost 1 base to trimming and J lost 8 bases; unmatched junction nucleotides: 5. The CDR3 sequence is CASSQVRTGYSPLHF. The CDR3 DNA is TGTGCCAGCAGCCAAGTGCGGACAGGTTATTCACCCCTCCACTTT.

The chain carries TRBV3-1 and TRBJ2-1; D is unclear. This CDR3 spans 16 amino acids. Germline V lookup: CDR1 LGHDT, CDR2 YNNKEL (reference sequence). Trimming stripped 1 base from V and 2 bases from J, with 12 bases between. CDR3 bases: TGTGCCAGCAGCCAAGGGTTAGGAGACACCTACAATGAGCAGTTCTTC. Translation gives CASSQGLGDTYNEQFF.